The following is a T cell receptor (beta chain) sequence with its context. Its cognate antigen has yet to be identified. There are no base qualities to consult, and no much larger clone falls within one base. The data were obtained in a study of cytomegalovirus exposure and HLA in healthy donors (dated by TCRdb to about 2017). With respect to the entire study: A later analysis indicated that the 90 to 150 validation repertoires were generated on the platform also employed for the approximately 670 repertoires of the first cohort. Along with the roughly 700-subject first cohort, a separate validation cohort of approximately 110 different subjects was used. To predict cytomegalovirus infection status, the study brought together high-throughput TCR immunosequencing, statistical association of individual TCRs with disease status, and machine learning. The study aimed to test whether cataloging public T cell receptors could reveal signatures of past pathogen exposure.

Study-level results and caveats: A few of the identified cytomegalovirus-associated TCR beta chains were confirmed in vitro to be specific for cytomegalovirus antigens. Cytomegalovirus status was reported to be diagnosed by the classifier with high specificity and sensitivity in both the original and validation cohorts. The validation cohort had no HLA typing available for a later analysis, so co-occurrence within that cohort was assessed over all 120 or so repertoires. According to the authors, the approach could potentially be generalized to other disease states and immunological phenotypes. Of the cluster scores, 85% to 95% were above 0 in a later analysis, which found that TCRs clustered in the first cohort also tended to co-occur in the 120 validation repertoires. The study gave a list of about 160 TCR beta chains associated with cytomegalovirus. Across donors, most TCR sequences were observed very rarely, whereas some public TCRs were present in many individuals.

Libraries were built with the immunoSEQ multiplex PCR assay. In the original analysis: To diagnose cytomegalovirus status from the catalog of TCR beta chain sequences, a statistical classification framework was built. TCRdb provides this immuneACCESS table in a form limited to in-frame rearrangements. Some clones are lacking; in checked studies, under half of them reflect an unresolved V gene, and why the rest are absent is not known. V and J calls and clone size are as listed in that table; D and trimming were resolved from the DNA. Recorded for this sample are 250,000 to 400,000 clones; 88% of them occurred a single time. The ten largest clones capture roughly 0.88% of the sample. Donors formed part of the validation cohort, which comprised over a hundred subjects and was distinct from the first cohort of 550 to 850 subjects. The germline V gene (reference sequence) gives CDR1 as LNHDA and CDR2 as SQIVND. Including the terminal cysteine and phenylalanine, the CDR3 comprises 14 residues. Only the CDR3 portion is preserved as DNA: 42 bases, with reading frame beginning at the first base. V is reduced by 3 bases and J by 3 bases, leaving a spacing of 9 bases between them.

Sequencing was done on a sample of PBMCs. This chain is built from TRBV19 and TRBJ1-5; the best D guess is TRBD1, with 5 bases matching. The clonotype originates from a man aged 25 to 45 in good health and CMV-seronegative. The sequenced DNA: TGTGCCAGTAGTATCGGGACTATCAATCAGCCCCAGCATTTT. It encodes CASSIGTINQPQHF.